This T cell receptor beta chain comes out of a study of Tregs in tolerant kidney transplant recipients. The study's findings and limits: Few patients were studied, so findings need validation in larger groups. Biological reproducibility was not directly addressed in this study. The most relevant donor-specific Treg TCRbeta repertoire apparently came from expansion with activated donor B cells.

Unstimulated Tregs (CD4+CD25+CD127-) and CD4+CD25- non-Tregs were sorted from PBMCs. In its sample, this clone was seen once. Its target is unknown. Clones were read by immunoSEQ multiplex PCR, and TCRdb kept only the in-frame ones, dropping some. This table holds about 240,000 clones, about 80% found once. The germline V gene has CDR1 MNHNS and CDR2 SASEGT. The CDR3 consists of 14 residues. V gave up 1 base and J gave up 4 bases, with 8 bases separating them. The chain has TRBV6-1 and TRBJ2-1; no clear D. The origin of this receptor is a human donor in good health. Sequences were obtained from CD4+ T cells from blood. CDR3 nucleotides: TGTGCCAGCAGTGAAGGGGTAGATTACAATGAGCAGTTCTTC. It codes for CASSEGVDYNEQFF.